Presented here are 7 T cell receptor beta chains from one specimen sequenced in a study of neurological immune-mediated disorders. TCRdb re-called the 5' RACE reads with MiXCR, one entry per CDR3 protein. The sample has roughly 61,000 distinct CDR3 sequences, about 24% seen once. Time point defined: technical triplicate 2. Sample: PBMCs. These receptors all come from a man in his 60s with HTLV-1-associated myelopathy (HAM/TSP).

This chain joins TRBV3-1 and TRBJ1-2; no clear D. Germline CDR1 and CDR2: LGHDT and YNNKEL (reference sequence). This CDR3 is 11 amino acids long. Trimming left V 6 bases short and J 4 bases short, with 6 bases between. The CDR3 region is CASSMFYGYTF. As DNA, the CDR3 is TGTGCCAGCAGTATGTTCTATGGCTACACCTTC.

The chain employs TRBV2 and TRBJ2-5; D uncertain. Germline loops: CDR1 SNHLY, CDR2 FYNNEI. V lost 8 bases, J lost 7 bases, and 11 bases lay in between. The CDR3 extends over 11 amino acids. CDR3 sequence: CASVTEGTQYF. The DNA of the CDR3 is TGTGCCAGCGTAACAGAAGGGACCCAGTACTTC.

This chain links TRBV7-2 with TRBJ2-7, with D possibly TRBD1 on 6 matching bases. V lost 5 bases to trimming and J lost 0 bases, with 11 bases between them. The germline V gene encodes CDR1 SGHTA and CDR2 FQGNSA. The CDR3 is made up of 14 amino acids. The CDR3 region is CASSLGQHSYEQYF. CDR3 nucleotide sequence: TGTGCCAGCAGCCTCGGACAGCACTCCTACGAGCAGTACTTC.

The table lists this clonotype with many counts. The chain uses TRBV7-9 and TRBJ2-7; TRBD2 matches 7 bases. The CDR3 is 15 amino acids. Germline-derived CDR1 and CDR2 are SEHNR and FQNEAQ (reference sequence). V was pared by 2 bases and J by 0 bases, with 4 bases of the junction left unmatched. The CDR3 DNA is TGTGCCAGCAGCTTAAGCGGGAACTTCTCCTACGAGCAGTACTTC. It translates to CASSLSGNFSYEQYF.

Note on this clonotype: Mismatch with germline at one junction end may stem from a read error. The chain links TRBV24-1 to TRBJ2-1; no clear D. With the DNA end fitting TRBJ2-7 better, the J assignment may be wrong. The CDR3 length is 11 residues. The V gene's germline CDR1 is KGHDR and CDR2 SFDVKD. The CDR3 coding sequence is TGTGTCACCAGTACCGACGATGAGCAGTACTTC. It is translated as CVTSTDDEQYF.

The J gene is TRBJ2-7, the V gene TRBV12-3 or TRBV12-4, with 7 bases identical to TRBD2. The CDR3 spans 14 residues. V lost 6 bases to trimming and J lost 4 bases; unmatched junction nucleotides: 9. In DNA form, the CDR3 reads TGTGCCAGCAGCCTTCCTTATAGCGGGTACGAGCAGTACTTC. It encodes CASSLPYSGYEQYF.

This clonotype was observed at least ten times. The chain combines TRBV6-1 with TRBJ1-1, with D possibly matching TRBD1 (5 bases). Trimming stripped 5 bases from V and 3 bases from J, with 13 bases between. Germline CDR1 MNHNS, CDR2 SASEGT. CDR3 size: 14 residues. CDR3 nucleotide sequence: TGTGCCAGCAGTACGCGGGACGAGGACACTGAAGCTTTCTTT. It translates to CASSTRDEDTEAFF.